This T cell receptor beta chain originates from a study of blood T cell repertoires in COVID-19. This CDR3 has 14 amino acids. J gave up 4 bases and V 7 bases, and 2 bases lay outside the gene matches. Germline CDR1 KGHDR, CDR2 SFDVKD. This clone has more than one count but fewer than ten. Generated by immunoSEQ multiplex PCR, the TCRdb table keeps only in-frame clones and is missing some. The sample has over 100,000 clones; approximately 74% are singletons. Sample: peripheral blood. The gene calls are TRBV24-1 and TRBJ2-1; 11 bases are a match to TRBD2. This sequence originates from a woman aged 65 to 85 with acute or convalescent COVID-19. CDR3 nucleotide sequence: TGTGCCACCAGGGGACTAGCGGATTACAATGAGCAGTTCTTC. Encoded protein: CATRGLADYNEQFF.